This entry features one TCR beta chain sequence. Antigen unknown. TCRdb's copy holds only in-frame clones and misses some; the assay was immunoSEQ multiplex PCR. The sample has approximately 77,000 clones, around 92% seen once. The sample comes from a study of OX40 agonist ivuxolimab in advanced cancers. Overall study: Treatment of patients was with ivuxolimab, an agonistic anti-OX40 (CD134) antibody. The dose-escalation group included hepatocellular carcinoma, melanoma, renal cell carcinoma and head and neck cancer.

Study-level results: Low normalized clonal expansion also occurred in some nonresponding patients. The expanded peripheral T cells' antigen specificity was not determined.

This CDR3 region has 16 residues. J was trimmed by 9 bases and V by 1 base; bases with no gene match: 8. In germline, CDR1 is SGHAT, CDR2 FQNNGV. The chain uses TRBV11-2 and TRBJ1-6, with 8 bases that match TRBD1. The clonotype originates from an adult with an advanced solid tumor such as melanoma, head and neck, liver or kidney cancer. This sample comprised CD4+ or CD8+ T cells sorted from blood, obtained in a trial of the OX40 agonist ivuxolimab. CDR3 sequence reads: CASSLVYRGFVSPLHF. The CDR3 DNA is TGTGCCAGCAGCTTAGTTTACAGGGGGTTTGTTTCACCCCTCCACTTT. Together with reference TRBV11-2 and TRBJ1-6, the CDR3 gives the full variable domain: EAGVAQSPRYKIIEKRQSVAFWCNPISGHATLYWYQQILGQGPKLLIQFQNNGVVDDSQLPKDRFSAERLKGVDSTLKIQPAKLEDSAVYLCASSLVYRGFVSPLHFGNGTRLTVT.